A selection of T cell receptor beta chains follows, all from one sample in a study of breast tumors, draining lymph nodes, adjacent tissues. Each CDR3 protein gets one entry after TCRdb re-called the multiplex PCR reads with MiXCR. The table includes some 100,000 distinct CDR3 sequences, about 20% detected once. Sample: axillary lymph node tissue. The receptors originated from a female donor with breast cancer. Some clones in this sample may be carry-over from other donors' samples. CDR3s leave out the opening cysteine and the closing phenylalanine or tryptophan. Fields, in order: V gene, J gene, CDR3 protein.

>TRBV20-1|TRBJ2-5
SARVAASTETQY
>TRBV20-1|TRBJ2-1
SARDARAEGHNEQF
>TRBV5-4|TRBJ2-7
ASSLRQGLNREQY
>TRBV9|TRBJ2-1
ASSLTSGGSYNEQF
>TRBV9|TRBJ1-4
ASSVAGGSNEKLF
>TRBV20-1|TRBJ2-1
SARQTNRYNEQF
>TRBV7-9|TRBJ2-7
ASSHRSDGTYEQY
>TRBV19|TRBJ2-1
ASSIGPEQF
>TRBV18|TRBJ2-5
ASSGKGGTQETQY
>TRBV2|TRBJ1-2
ASTRQGNGYT
>TRBV5-1|TRBJ1-2
ASSLESANYGYT
>TRBV7-8|TRBJ2-3
ASSWGEGQQWIDTQY
>TRBV25-1|TRBJ1-2
ASSETGGYGYT
>TRBV5-1|TRBJ2-2
ASSYGGRKVTGELF
>TRBV9|TRBJ2-3
DSSVQCRKSTDTQY
>TRBV7-2|TRBJ1-3
ASSLSGASSGNTIY
>TRBV6-1|TRBJ1-6
ASSDPAGYNSPLH
>TRBV19|TRBJ2-1
ASSIDLSAAYNEQF
>TRBV6-1|TRBJ2-5
ASRLQGNWETQY
>TRBV11-3|TRBJ2-2
ASSLRQGVTGELF
>TRBV2|TRBJ1-5
ASRATGFGQPQH
>TRBV20-1|TRBJ2-3
SASGGAATYTQY